This T cell receptor beta chain was profiled in a study of molecular identifiers for immune sequencing clone quantification. In the study overall: Naive CD8 RNA (around 20,000 or 100,000 cells) was divided into five aliquots, with four sequenced. Study-wide results and limits: Barcode-sharing identical TCR molecules could underestimate highly expanded clone sizes. More than 97% of effector molecules, versus under 1% of naive-cell molecules, belonged to clones above 20 RNA copies.

The CDR3 is made up of 14 amino acids. Germline V CDR1 and CDR2: LNHDA, SQIVND (reference sequence). V lost 3 bases to trimming and J lost 3 bases, with 12 bases between them. Previously published methods and listed TCR primers were used for the bulk TCR libraries. TCRdb re-called the PCR reads through MiXCR, storing one row per CDR3 protein. Here the sample spans 55,000 to 75,000 distinct CDR3 sequences, 15% to 20% being singletons. Details on this clonotype: Its cognate antigen is unknown.

Specimen: naive CD8+ T cells from blood, with Jurkat cell RNA spiked in. Stated subset: FACS-sorted CD8+CD4-CCR7+CD45RA+ naive T cells. V usage is TRBV19 and J usage is TRBJ2-7; no clear D. The receptor comes from a human donor in good health. Some libraries in this study had Jurkat cell RNA spiked in. This CDR3 reads CASSIAFGFYEQYF. The CDR3 coding sequence is TGTGCCAGTAGTATCGCTTTTGGTTTCTACGAGCAGTACTTC.